This TCR beta chain came from a study of shared clonotypes between healthy human individuals. Comment on this clone: The antigen remains unidentified.

It was CD45RO-negative cells, positively selected for CCR7, that made up naive CD8 cells, with terminally differentiated effector memory CD45RA+ cells excluded. Donors had no recently reported acute infections or vaccinations and were HIV-negative. Overall study results and limits: In contrast to clonotypes shared by all four donors, non-shared clonotypes had lower generation probabilities. Researchers found naive subsets generally carried larger estimated richness than memory subsets.

V lost 5 bases and J 0 bases, leaving 7 bases between the germline ends. The CDR3 contains 13 residues. Per the germline V gene, CDR1 is PRHDT and CDR2 is FYEKMQ (reference sequence). The deep-level immunoSEQ assay was used. Using immunoSEQ multiplex PCR, the repertoire was profiled, and TCRdb retains in-frame clones only, with some absent. This sample has about 2 million clones; approximately 94% occur once, and the top ten carry around 1.1%. This receptor was obtained from a man aged 18 to 29 in good health. V and J are TRBV13 and TRBJ2-5; D remains unclear. Sequencing input: naive CD8+ T cells sorted from blood. CDR3 DNA sequence: TGTGCCAGCAGCGCACCAAACCAAGAGACCCAGTACTTC. As protein: CASSAPNQETQYF.